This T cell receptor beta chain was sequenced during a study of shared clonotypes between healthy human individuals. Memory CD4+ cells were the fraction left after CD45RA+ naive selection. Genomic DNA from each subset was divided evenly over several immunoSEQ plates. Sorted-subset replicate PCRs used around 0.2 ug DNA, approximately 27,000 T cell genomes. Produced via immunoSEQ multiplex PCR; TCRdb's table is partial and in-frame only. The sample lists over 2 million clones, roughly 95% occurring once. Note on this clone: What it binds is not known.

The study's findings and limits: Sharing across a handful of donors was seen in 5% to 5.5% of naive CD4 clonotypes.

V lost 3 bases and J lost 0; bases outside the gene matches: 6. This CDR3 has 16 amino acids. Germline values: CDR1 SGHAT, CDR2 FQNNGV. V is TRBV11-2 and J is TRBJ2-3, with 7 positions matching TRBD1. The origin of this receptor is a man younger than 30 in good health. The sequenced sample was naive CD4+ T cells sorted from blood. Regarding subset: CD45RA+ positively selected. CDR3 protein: CASSFQQGTSTDTQYF. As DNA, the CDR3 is TGTGCCAGCAGCTTCCAACAGGGGACAAGCACAGATACGCAGTATTTT. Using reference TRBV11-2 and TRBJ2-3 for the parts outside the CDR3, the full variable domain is EAGVAQSPRYKIIEKRQSVAFWCNPISGHATLYWYQQILGQGPKLLIQFQNNGVVDDSQLPKDRFSAERLKGVDSTLKIQPAKLEDSAVYLCASSFQQGTSTDTQYFGPGTRLTVL.